What follows describes a single T cell receptor (beta chain). These data originate in a study of blood T cell repertoires in COVID-19. Study-level information: COVID-19 samples from acute and convalescent phases originated in the United States, Italy and Spain.

The CDR3 totals 15 residues. J was trimmed by 6 bases and V by 4 bases; bases with no gene match: 9. Germline lookup yields CDR1 SGDLS and CDR2 YYNGEE. While infection was still active, Seattle patients were enrolled and then followed longitudinally. Per the authors' pipeline: Reference gene primer amplification gave nucleated cell count estimates. Sequenced by immunoSEQ multiplex PCR; TCRdb stores in-frame clones only, minus some. The DNA gave D and trimming, while V, J and clone size come from that table. The sample lists about 96,000 clones; 70% to 90% were seen once. This clonotype originated in a human donor with COVID-19, enrolled during active disease. The donor label of this sample is uncertain. This rearrangement joins TRBV9 to TRBJ2-1; 8 bases align to TRBD2. What was sequenced was peripheral blood. The CDR3 bases are TGTGCCAGCAGCCAAACAACGGGAGGGGTCAATGAGCAGTTCTTC. Encoded protein: CASSQTTGGVNEQFF.